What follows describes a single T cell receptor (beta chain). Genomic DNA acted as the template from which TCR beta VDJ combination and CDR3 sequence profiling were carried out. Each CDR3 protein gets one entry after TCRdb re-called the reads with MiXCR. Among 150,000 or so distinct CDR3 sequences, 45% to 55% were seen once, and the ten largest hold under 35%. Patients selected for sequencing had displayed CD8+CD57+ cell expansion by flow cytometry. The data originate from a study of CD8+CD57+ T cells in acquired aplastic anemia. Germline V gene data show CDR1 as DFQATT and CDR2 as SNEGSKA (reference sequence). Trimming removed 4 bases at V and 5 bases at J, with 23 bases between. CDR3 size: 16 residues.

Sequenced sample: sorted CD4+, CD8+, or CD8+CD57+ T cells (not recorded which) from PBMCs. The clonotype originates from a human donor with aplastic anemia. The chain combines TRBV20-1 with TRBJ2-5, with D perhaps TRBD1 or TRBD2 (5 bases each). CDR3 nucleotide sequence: TGCAGTGCTACCACAATCCAGGGACCGGGCGGGGAGACCCAGTACTTC. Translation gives CSATTIQGPGGETQYF.